A single sample gave rise to the 5 T cell receptor beta chains below, sequenced in a study of cytomegalovirus exposure and HLA in healthy donors (dated 2017 in TCRdb). The library came from the immunoSEQ multiplex PCR assay. A mixture of 60 forward primers for TCR Vbeta segments and 13 reverse primers for TCR Jbeta segments was used in the multiplex PCR. Here the immuneACCESS table is served through TCRdb, limited to in-frame sequences with V and J called. Missing clones are a known gap in these copies; in checked studies unresolved V genes cover under half, and the rest lacks a known reason. This sample's clone table shows around 53,000 clones. The ten largest clones capture approximately 13% of the sample. Sequencing was done on a sample of PBMCs. These receptors originate from a man between 18 and 35 years old in good health and CMV-seropositive.

The chain couples TRBV4-1 to TRBJ1-2; 7 bases are shared with TRBD1. The V and J ends lost 3 bases and 4 bases, in that order; junction bases with no gene match: 8. This CDR3 comprises 15 residues. Per germline, CDR1 MGHRA and CDR2 YSYEKL. The CDR3 reads CASSQPGQKFYGYTF. CDR3 in DNA: TGCGCCAGCAGCCAGCCGGGACAGAAATTCTATGGCTACACCTTC.

The chain links TRBV6-5 to TRBJ2-3; no clear D. This CDR3 spans 13 amino acids. Trimming cost V 4 bases and J 1 base, with 6 bases left between them. Germline CDR1 reads MNHEY; CDR2 reads SVGAGI. CDR3 sequence reads: CASSSVGTDTQYF. The CDR3, as DNA: TGTGCCAGCAGTTCCGTAGGCACAGATACGCAGTATTTT.

V gene TRBV6-1 combines with J gene TRBJ1-1, with TRBD1 as a possible D gene (5 bases). V was pared by 9 bases and J by 5 bases, with 16 bases between. Germline CDR1 is MNHNS and CDR2 is SASEGT. The CDR3 runs to 13 residues. The chain's CDR3 is CASGAPVGTEAFF. Written as DNA, the CDR3 is TGTGCCAGTGGGGCACCCGTGGGGACTGAAGCTTTCTTT.

The chain recombines TRBV27 with TRBJ2-3; D not resolved. V was trimmed by 6 bases and J by 6 bases, leaving 7 bases between them. CDR1 MNHEY and CDR2 SMNVEV come from the germline V gene (reference sequence). The CDR3 consists of 11 residues. CDR3 sequence reads: CASRREDTQYF. The CDR3 DNA reads TGTGCCAGCAGGAGAGAGGATACGCAGTATTTT.

The chain uses TRBV1 and TRBJ1-1; the D call TRBD1 from the table was never checked on the DNA. TRBV1 is classified as a pseudogene. This CDR3 has 15 residues. CDR3 sequence (DNA): TGCACCAGCAGCCAAGATAACAGTCTGAACACTGAAGCTTTCTTT. It is translated as CTSSQDNSLNTEAFF.